The next 22 T cell receptor beta chains were all read from a single sample in a study of T cell changes during pregnancy in multiple sclerosis. Repertoires were generated with immunoSEQ multiplex PCR, while TCRdb's copy carries only in-frame clones and drops some. The data show 30,000 to 40,000 clones, 93% seen once. This material consisted of CD8+ T cells from peripheral blood mononuclear cells, taken in the third trimester of pregnancy. These receptors were taken from a female donor with multiple sclerosis, enrolled in a pregnancy study.

About this clone itself: This CDR3 is also generated by other DNA sequences in the sample. The CDR3 bases are TGTGCCAGCAGCCATTCAGGACAGGGGGCAGGGGCCTATCAGCCCCAGCATTTT. This encodes CASSHSGQGAGAYQPQHF. The rearrangement links TRBV4-2 to TRBJ1-5; 11 bases agree with TRBD1. CDR1 LGHNA and CDR2 YNFKEQ come from the germline V gene. V was pared by 3 bases and J by 5 bases, with 12 bases of the junction left unmatched. The CDR3 contains 18 residues.

This rearrangement joins TRBV6-4 to TRBJ2-2; 7 positions match TRBD1. This CDR3 spans 14 amino acids. V lost 0 bases and J lost 6; bases outside the gene matches: 1. Germline CDR1 is MRHNA and CDR2 is SNTAGT. The DNA of the CDR3 is TGTGCCAGCAGTGACTCAGGGGGCGCCGGGGAGCTGTTTTTT. It yields the protein CASSDSGGAGELFF.

The V gene is TRBV5-1, the J gene TRBJ2-1, with a possible D match to TRBD1 (6 bases). Germline V lookup: CDR1 SGHRS, CDR2 YFSETQ. V was shortened by 4 bases and J by 5 bases, with 16 bases between the two germline ends. The CDR3 covers 15 residues. CDR3 amino acids: CASSTTGSDHNEQFF. CDR3 DNA sequence: TGCGCCAGCAGCACAACAGGGTCTGATCACAATGAGCAGTTCTTC.

Here the CDR3 reads CASSIGGYHYEQYF. CDR3 nucleotides: TGTGCCAGTAGTATAGGCGGCTATCACTACGAGCAGTACTTC. The chain uses TRBV19 and TRBJ2-7, with D hard to call. Germline CDR1 is LNHDA and CDR2 is SQIVND (reference sequence). The ends were cut back, 1 base at V and 3 bases at J, with 10 bases in the middle. The CDR3 consists of 14 residues.

The chain carries TRBV1 and TRBJ2-1; TRBD2, the table's D call, was not compared with the DNA. TRBV1 is a documented pseudogene. This CDR3 comprises 15 residues. CDR3 sequence (DNA): TGCACCAGCAGCCAAGTATCTAGCGGGGGACCCGAGCAGTTCTTC. It translates to CTSSQVSSGGPEQFF.

The V call is TRBV6-5, the J call TRBJ2-3; 9 bases line up with TRBD2. CDR3 length: 14 residues. Trimming cost V 6 bases and J 4 bases; bases outside gene matches: 5. Germline assignment: CDR1 MNHEY and CDR2 SVGAGI. The CDR3 here is CASRRGGGADTQYF. The CDR3 DNA reads as TGTGCCAGCAGGCGGGGGGGCGGCGCAGATACGCAGTATTTT.

This clone was picked up one time. In nucleotides, the CDR3 is TGTGCCAGCAGTGAAGTTTTCTCCAGGGAGGGGGAATCACCCCTCCACTTT. Translating it yields CASSEVFSREGESPLHF. This chain joins TRBV6-1 and TRBJ1-6; D possibly corresponds to TRBD1 (6 bases). CDR1 is MNHNS and CDR2 is SASEGT in the germline V gene. This CDR3 has 17 residues. Trimming cost V 1 base and J 10 bases, with 20 bases left between them.

V gene TRBV30 combines with J gene TRBJ2-2; TRBD1 might be the D (7 bases). V lost 4 bases and J 2 bases, leaving 14 bases between the germline ends. The V gene's germline CDR1 is GTSNPN and CDR2 SVGIG (reference sequence). The CDR3 contains 15 residues. CDR3 amino acids: CAWMGGQLNTGELFF. Written as DNA, the CDR3 is TGTGCCTGGATGGGGGGACAGTTAAACACCGGGGAGCTGTTTTTT.

In nucleotides, the CDR3 is TGTGCCATCAGTGAGAGTCAGGAGGCTAACGAGCAGTACTTC. Amino acids: CAISESQEANEQYF. The V call is TRBV10-3, the J call TRBJ2-7; D is perhaps TRBD2 (5 bases). The CDR3 is 14 amino acids. V lost 2 bases and J 5 bases, leaving 13 bases between the germline ends. The germline gives CDR1 ENHRY, CDR2 SYGVKD.

The chain links TRBV9 to TRBJ2-1; TRBD1 matches at 9 bases. With 4 bases clipped from V and 3 bases from J, the junction kept 5 bases outside the gene matches. This CDR3 contains 15 residues. Germline V gene data show CDR1 as SGDLS and CDR2 as YYNGEE. CDR3: CASSSSGQGYNEQFF. DNA of the CDR3: TGTGCCAGCAGCTCCTCGGGACAGGGCTACAATGAGCAGTTCTTC. Looking up the rest from reference TRBV9 and TRBJ2-1 gives the full variable domain: DSGVTQTPKHLITATGQRVTLRCSPRSGDLSVYWYQQSLDQGLQFLIQYYNGEERAKGNILERFSAQQFPDLHSELNLSSLELGDSALYFCASSSSGQGYNEQFFGPGTRLTVL.

The rearrangement joins TRBV6-1 to TRBJ1-1; 9 bases agree with TRBD1. The length of the CDR3 is 18 residues. The V gene's germline CDR1 is MNHNS and CDR2 SASEGT. The ends lost 0 bases at V and 6 bases at J; junction bases unmatched: 14. CDR3 region: CASSEALLIGQGKPEAFF. The CDR3 nucleotides read TGTGCCAGCAGTGAAGCGCTTCTGATAGGACAGGGGAAACCTGAAGCTTTCTTT.

This rearrangement joins TRBV6-6 to TRBJ2-2; 10 bases agree with TRBD2. From germline, CDR1 is MNHNY and CDR2 SVGAGI (reference sequence). The J segment lost 4 bases and the V segment lost 8 bases, leaving 10 bases of the junction unmatched. The CDR3 sequence is 16 residues long. CDR3 coding DNA: TGTGCCAGCCAGGTGTTAGCGGGGGGCTTCACCGGGGAGCTGTTTTTT. Its protein product is CASQVLAGGFTGELFF.

This clone has just one count. The genes are TRBV18 and TRBJ1-1; TRBD1 matches at 10 bases. This CDR3 has 15 amino acids. V was pared by 5 bases and J by 5 bases, with 8 bases of the junction left unmatched. Germline loops: CDR1 KGHSH, CDR2 LQKENI. CDR3 loop: CASSTGQGWRTEAFF. The CDR3 nucleotides read TGTGCCAGCTCAACGGGACAGGGGTGGAGGACTGAAGCTTTCTTT.

The genes are TRBV5-6 and TRBJ2-5, with TRBD2 as a possible D gene (7 bases). The V and J ends lost 7 bases and 1 base respectively, with 14 bases between them. Germline lookup yields CDR1 SGHDT and CDR2 YYEEEE. This CDR3 has 14 residues. CDR3 DNA: TGTGCCAGCGAGGGGGGGTCGACCCAAGAGACCCAGTACTTC. This encodes CASEGGSTQETQYF.

The CDR3 DNA reads TGTGCCAGCAGCGTAGGGGTACAGGGAGTGAACACCGGGGAGCTGTTTTTT. Its translation: CASSVGVQGVNTGELFF. The chain has TRBV9 and TRBJ2-2, with D tentatively TRBD1 (6 bases). Germline lookup yields CDR1 SGDLS and CDR2 YYNGEE. CDR3 length: 17 residues. The V and J ends lost 0 bases and 1 base respectively, with 13 bases between them.

The chain combines TRBV7-8 with TRBJ2-5; TRBD2 is a possible D gene (6 bases). The germline V gene has CDR1 SGHVS and CDR2 FQNEAQ. The CDR3 has 15 residues. V lost 0 bases and J lost 1, with 9 bases in between. The CDR3 nucleotides are TGTGCCAGCAGCTTAGCCTTAGCGGTCCAAGAGACCCAGTACTTC. This sequence encodes CASSLALAVQETQYF. Supplemented by reference TRBV7-8 and TRBJ2-5, the full variable domain reads GAGVSQSPRYKVAKRGQDVALRCDPISGHVSLFWYQQALGQGPEFLTYFQNEAQLDKSGLPSDRFFAERPEGSVSTLKIQRTQQEDSAVYLCASSLALAVQETQYFGPGTRLLVL.

V usage is TRBV5-6 and J usage is TRBJ2-7; tentative D call: TRBD2 (6 bases). Trimming took 4 bases from V and 0 from J, leaving 11 bases between them. The length of the CDR3 is 14 residues. The germline CDR1 and CDR2 sequences are SGHDT and YYEEEE. Here the CDR3 reads CASSTDGGSYEQYF. The CDR3 coding sequence is TGTGCCAGCAGCACCGACGGGGGCTCCTACGAGCAGTACTTC. The complete variable domain, with remaining parts taken from reference TRBV5-6 and TRBJ2-7, reads DAGVTQSPTHLIKTRGQQVTLRCSPKSGHDTVSWYQQALGQGPQFIFQYYEEEERQRGNFPDRFSGHQFPNYSSELNVNALLLGDSALYLCASSTDGGSYEQYFGPGTRLTVT.

Only a few counts were recorded for this clone. V gene TRBV27 combines with J gene TRBJ2-2; perhaps TRBD2 as D (6 bases). CDR1 MNHEY and CDR2 SMNVEV come from the germline V gene (reference sequence). The length of the CDR3 is 13 residues. V was clipped by 7 bases and J by 3 bases, with 9 bases between them. The CDR3 here is CASKEGYTGELFF. The CDR3 bases are TGTGCCAGCAAGGAGGGATACACCGGGGAGCTGTTTTTT.

The chain combines TRBV25-1 with TRBJ1-6, with D tentatively TRBD1 (6 bases). Germline loops: CDR1 MGHDK, CDR2 SYGVNS. Trimming stripped 3 bases from V and 13 bases from J, with 19 bases between. This CDR3 spans 15 amino acids. The CDR3: CASSDGGRGSLPLHF. In DNA, the CDR3 is TGTGCCAGCAGTGATGGGGGCAGGGGCTCCCTTCCCCTCCACTTT.

This clone was observed once. The chain uses TRBV4-2 and TRBJ1-1; TRBD1 matches 7 bases. The CDR3 has 18 amino acids. Germline values: CDR1 LGHNA, CDR2 YNFKEQ. The junction had 14 bases not matched to a gene; V was cut back by 1 base and J by 3 bases. CDR3 amino acids: CASSQVGEKGGLDTEAFF. The CDR3 nucleotides read TGTGCCAGCAGCCAAGTCGGGGAGAAAGGGGGCTTGGACACTGAAGCTTTCTTT.

J is TRBJ2-1 and V is TRBV19, with 14 bases lining up with TRBD2. Germline assignment: CDR1 LNHDA and CDR2 SQIVND (reference sequence). The J segment lost 8 bases and the V segment lost 0 bases, leaving 18 bases of the junction unmatched. CDR3 length: 21 amino acids. The CDR3 nucleotides read TGTGCCAGTAGTATAGAAAAAACAAGACTAGCGGGGGGGCGTATGATCCATGAGCAGTTCTTC. Encoded protein: CASSIEKTRLAGGRMIHEQFF.

This chain links TRBV2 with TRBJ2-7; D is possibly TRBD1 (6 bases). This CDR3 region has 13 residues. CDR1 is SNHLY and CDR2 is FYNNEI in the germline V gene. V gave up 1 base and J gave up 2 bases, with 6 bases separating them. In DNA, the CDR3 is TGTGCCAGCAGTGAAGGGACAGCCTACGAGCAGTACTTC. Translation: CASSEGTAYEQYF.